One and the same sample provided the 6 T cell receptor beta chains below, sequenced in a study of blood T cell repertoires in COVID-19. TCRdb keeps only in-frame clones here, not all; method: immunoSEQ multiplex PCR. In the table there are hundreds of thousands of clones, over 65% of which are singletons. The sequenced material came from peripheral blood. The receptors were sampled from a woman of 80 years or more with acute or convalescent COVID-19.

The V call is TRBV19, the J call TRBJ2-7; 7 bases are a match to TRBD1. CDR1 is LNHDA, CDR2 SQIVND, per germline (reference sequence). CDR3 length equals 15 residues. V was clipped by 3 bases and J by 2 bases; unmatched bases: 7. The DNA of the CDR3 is TGTGCCAGTAGTATTAGTCCCCAGGGGGCCTACGAGCAGTACTTC. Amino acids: CASSISPQGAYEQYF.

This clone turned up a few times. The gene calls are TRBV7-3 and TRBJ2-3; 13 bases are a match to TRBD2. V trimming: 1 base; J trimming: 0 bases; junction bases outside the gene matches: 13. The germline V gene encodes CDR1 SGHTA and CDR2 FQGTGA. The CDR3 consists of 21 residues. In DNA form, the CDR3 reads TGTGCCAGCAGCTTAAAGGGACTAGCGGGGAGTAGCGTAAGAAGCACAGATACGCAGTATTTT. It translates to CASSLKGLAGSSVRSTDTQYF.

CDR3 DNA: TGCAGTGCTAGTTCGGGAATATCAAACACTGAAGCTTTCTTT. It encodes CSASSGISNTEAFF. V usage is TRBV20-1 and J usage is TRBJ1-1, with D hard to call. Germline V gene sequence: CDR1 DFQATT, CDR2 SNEGSKA (reference sequence). V dropped 3 bases and J dropped 2 bases, with 13 bases sitting between them. This CDR3 is built from 14 residues.

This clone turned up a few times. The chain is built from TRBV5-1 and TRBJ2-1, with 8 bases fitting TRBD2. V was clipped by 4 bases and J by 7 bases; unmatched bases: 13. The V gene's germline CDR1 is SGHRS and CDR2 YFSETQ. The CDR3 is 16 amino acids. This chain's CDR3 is CASSDAPRGGGNEQFF. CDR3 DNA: TGCGCCAGCAGCGACGCCCCTAGGGGCGGGGGGAATGAGCAGTTCTTC.

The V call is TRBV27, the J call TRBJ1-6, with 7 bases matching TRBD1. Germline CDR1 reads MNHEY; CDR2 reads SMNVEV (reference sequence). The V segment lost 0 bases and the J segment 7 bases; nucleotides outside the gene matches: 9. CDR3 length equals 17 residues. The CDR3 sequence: CASSLSASQGRNSPLHF. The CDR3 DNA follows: TGTGCCAGCAGTTTATCGGCATCACAGGGGAGGAATTCACCCCTCCACTTT.

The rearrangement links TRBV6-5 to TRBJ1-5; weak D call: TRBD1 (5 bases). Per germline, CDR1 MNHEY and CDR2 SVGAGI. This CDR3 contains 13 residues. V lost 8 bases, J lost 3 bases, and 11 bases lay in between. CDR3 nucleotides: TGTGCCAGCGGAGGGGCAACCAATCAGCCCCAGCATTTT. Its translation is CASGGATNQPQHF.